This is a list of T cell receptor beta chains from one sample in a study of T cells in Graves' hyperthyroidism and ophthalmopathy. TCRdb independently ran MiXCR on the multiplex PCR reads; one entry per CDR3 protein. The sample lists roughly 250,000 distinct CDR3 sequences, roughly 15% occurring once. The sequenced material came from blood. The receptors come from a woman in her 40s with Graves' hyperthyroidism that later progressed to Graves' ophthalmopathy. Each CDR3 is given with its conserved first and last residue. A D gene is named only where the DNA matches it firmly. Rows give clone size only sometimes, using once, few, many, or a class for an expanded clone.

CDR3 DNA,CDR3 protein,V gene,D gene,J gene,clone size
TGTGCCAGCAGCCAAGGGGCTGCAACTAATGAAAAACTGTTTTTT,CASSQGAATNEKLFF,TRBV11-2,.,TRBJ1-4,many
TGTGCCAGCAGTTTGCAGGGGGCTTTGGGGGCCCAGTACTTC,CASSLQGALGAQYF,TRBV12-3/TRBV12-4,TRBD1,TRBJ2-5,many
TGTGCCAGCAGTAGGACTAGCGGGAGAGATACGCAGTATTTT,CASSRTSGRDTQYF,TRBV12-3/TRBV12-4,TRBD2,TRBJ2-3,many
TGCAGTGTCCGAAGAGAGAATAGCAATCAGCCCCAGCATTTT,CSVRRENSNQPQHF,TRBV20-1,.,TRBJ1-5,few
TGTGCCAGCAGTTACTCCTTTAAGGGCGAGCAGTACTTC,CASSYSFKGEQYF,TRBV6-5,.,TRBJ2-7,many
TGTGCCATCAGTGAGTCGGGACCCGCCAATCAGCCCCAGCATTTT,CAISESGPANQPQHF,TRBV10-3,.,TRBJ1-5,many
TGTGCCAGCACCGAAGGGGGGGATCCCTACGAGCAGTACTTC,CASTEGGDPYEQYF,TRBV28,.,TRBJ2-7,.
TGTGCCAGCAGCTTAGGACAGGGGGCGGATGGCTACACCTTC,CASSLGQGADGYTF,TRBV7-9,TRBD1,TRBJ1-2,.
TGCAGCGTTGCTGGCGATTCGACCCAGTACTTC,CSVAGDSTQYF,TRBV29-1,.,TRBJ2-5,many
TGCAGTGCTAGGAAAGCCACAACTAATGAAAAACTGTTTTTT,CSARKATTNEKLFF,TRBV20-1,.,TRBJ1-4,few
TGTGCCAGCAGCCAGAGGGGAGCGAATGAGCAGTTCTTC,CASSQRGANEQFF,TRBV7-2,.,TRBJ2-1,many
TGCAGCGTTGGGACGGGTGAAGCTTTCTTT,CSVGTGEAFF,TRBV29-1,.,TRBJ1-1,many
TGTGCCAGCAGCTTAGAGTTGTCCAGCTCCTACAATGAGCAGTTCTTC,CASSLELSSSYNEQFF,TRBV11-1,.,TRBJ2-1,many
TGTGCCACCAGTGATCCCCCGGGGCGGGAGGGCACAGATACGCAGTATTTT,CATSDPPGREGTDTQYF,TRBV24-1,TRBD2,TRBJ2-3,few
TGCAGTGCCCGGACGCAGGGGGCAATAAATGAGCAGTTCTTC,CSARTQGAINEQFF,TRBV20-1,TRBD1,TRBJ2-1,many
TGTGCCAGCGTAGGGCCCCTGAACACTGAAGCTTTCTTT,CASVGPLNTEAFF,TRBV28,.,TRBJ1-1,many
TGTGCCAGTAACGAGGGTTTGAACACTGAAGCTTTCTTT,CASNEGLNTEAFF,TRBV19,.,TRBJ1-1,many
TGTGCCAGCTCACCACCACAGGGAACTTACGGAAACACCATATATTTT,CASSPPQGTYGNTIYF,TRBV18,.,TRBJ1-3,few
TGTGCCAGCAGCCAAACTCGGAGAGGGGTAGCGGGTGAGCAGTTCTTC,CASSQTRRGVAGEQFF,TRBV3-1,TRBD2,TRBJ2-1,many
TGTGCCAGCTCGACGAGCTCCTACAATGAGCAGTTCTTC,CASSTSSYNEQFF,TRBV18,.,TRBJ2-1,few
TGCAGCGTTGCGCAGAGTTCTAATGAAAAACTGTTTTTT,CSVAQSSNEKLFF,TRBV29-1,.,TRBJ1-4,many
TGTGCCAGCAGTTTTCCCTCCGGGACAGGGGGCCTTACTGAAGCTTTCTTT,CASSFPSGTGGLTEAFF,TRBV28,TRBD1,TRBJ1-1,many
TGCAGTGCTCTAATAGCGGGAAGTCAGTACAAGCAGTACTTC,CSALIAGSQYKQYF,TRBV20-1,TRBD2,TRBJ2-7,few
TGTGCCAGCAGTTACCGGCGACTAGCGGGAGACGGGGAGCTGTTTTTT,CASSYRRLAGDGELFF,TRBV6-6,TRBD2,TRBJ2-2,.
TGTGCCAGCAGCTTTGTAGGGGGGCAGGATGGCTACACCTTC,CASSFVGGQDGYTF,TRBV5-5,.,TRBJ1-2,many
TGTGCCAGCAGCGTAGCTAAACTAGCGGGAGGTGACAATGAGCAGTTCTTC,CASSVAKLAGGDNEQFF,TRBV9,TRBD2,TRBJ2-1,many
TGTGCCAGTAGCCCTGGGGCGTTTGGTGGCTACACCTTC,CASSPGAFGGYTF,TRBV19,.,TRBJ1-2,many
TGTGCCAGCTCACCAACCCCAGGGGGCCCCGACACTGAAGCTTTCTTT,CASSPTPGGPDTEAFF,TRBV18,TRBD1,TRBJ1-1,.
TGCGCCAGCAGTGCCGGGGACAGGGAGGCCCAAGAGACCCAGTACTTC,CASSAGDREAQETQYF,TRBV10-2,TRBD1,TRBJ2-5,few
TGTGCCAGCAGATCTCTAGGACTAGCCTCAGAGACCCAGTACTTC,CASRSLGLASETQYF,TRBV28,TRBD2,TRBJ2-5,many
TGTGCCAGCGGGGGGACTAGCGGAGGATACAATGAGCAGTTCTTC,CASGGTSGGYNEQFF,TRBV9,TRBD2,TRBJ2-1,.
TGCAGCGTGGGACCGGGACTAGCGTCTCACGAGCAGTACTTC,CSVGPGLASHEQYF,TRBV29-1,TRBD2,TRBJ2-7,many
TGCGCCAGCAGCTTGGGGGACGTAGTGGCTGAAGCTTTCTTT,CASSLGDVVAEAFF,TRBV5-1,.,TRBJ1-1,many